This entry describes one TCR beta chain. Its antigen is undetermined. These data are taken from a study of shared clonotypes between healthy human individuals. Study-wide points: Rarefaction showed that sequencing of sorted subsets was incomplete (despite large depth).

This CDR3 has 16 residues. V trimming: 1 base; J trimming: 4 bases; junction bases outside the gene matches: 5. Per the germline V gene, CDR1 is MGHRA and CDR2 is YSYEKL. Libraries were prepared by immunoSEQ multiplex PCR; TCRdb keeps only in-frame clonotypes and omits some of them. The repertoire has about 1.1 million clones, around three quarters of them found once; the top ten carry under 0.65%. The origin of this receptor is a man aged 18 to 29 in good health. Some clones in this sample may be carry-over from other donors' samples. The J gene is TRBJ2-1, the V gene TRBV4-1; TRBD2 aligns across 9 bases. The specimen was memory CD4+ T cells from PBMCs. Subset indicated: CD45RA-negative fraction. The CDR3 here is CASSQVIAGGYNEQFF. In DNA form, the CDR3 reads TGCGCCAGCAGCCAAGTGATTGCGGGGGGGTACAATGAGCAGTTCTTC.